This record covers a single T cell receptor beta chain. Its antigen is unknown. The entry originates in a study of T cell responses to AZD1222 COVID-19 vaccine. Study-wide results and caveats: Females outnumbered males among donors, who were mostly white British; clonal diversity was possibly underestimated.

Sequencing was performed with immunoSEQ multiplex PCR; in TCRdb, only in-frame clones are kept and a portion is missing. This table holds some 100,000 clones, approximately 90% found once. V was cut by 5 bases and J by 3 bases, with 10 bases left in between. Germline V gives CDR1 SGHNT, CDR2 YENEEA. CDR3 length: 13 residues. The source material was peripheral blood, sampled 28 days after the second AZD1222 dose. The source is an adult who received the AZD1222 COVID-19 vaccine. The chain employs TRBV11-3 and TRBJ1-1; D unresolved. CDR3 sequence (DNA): TGTGCCAGCAGCCCCGATGGGGACACTGAAGCTTTCTTT. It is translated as CASSPDGDTEAFF.